Listed below are T cell receptor beta chains from one sample, sequenced in a study of CD8 T cells in Susac syndrome. TCRdb independently ran MiXCR on the immunoSEQ multiplex PCR reads; one entry per CDR3 protein. The sample has 110,000 to 150,000 distinct CDR3 sequences, approximately 95% seen once. The sequencing sample was made of CD4+ T cells from PBMCs. These TCRs come from a human donor with Susac syndrome. The CDR3 runs from the conserved cysteine through the conserved F or W. The D gene is left open where the match is weak.

TRBV12-3/TRBV12-4	TRBJ2-1	TRBD2	CASSLLSASGRNEQFF
TRBV6-2/TRBV6-3	TRBJ2-6	.	CASNTGANVLTF
TRBV21-1	TRBJ2-5	.	CASRGKEETQYF
TRBV18	TRBJ2-7	TRBD2	CASSPGTSGVYEQYF
TRBV25-1	TRBJ1-1	.	CASSDHRTIGKAFF
TRBV3-1	TRBJ2-3	TRBD1	CASSYRGASTDTQYF
TRBV2	TRBJ2-7	.	CASRIWDIQSEQYF
TRBV7-9	TRBJ2-5	TRBD1	CASSFPGTGIEETQYF
TRBV27	TRBJ1-1	.	CASSFRAGDTEAFF
TRBV15	TRBJ2-2	.	CATSSLRDAGELFF
TRBV25-1	TRBJ2-7	TRBD1	CASSPGQVFDEQYF
TRBV13	TRBJ2-5	.	CASSLLATQETQYF
TRBV7-9	TRBJ1-2	.	CASSLQQADYGYTF
TRBV28	TRBJ1-1	.	CASRTALEAFF
TRBV29-1	TRBJ2-3	.	CSVSKQGGSTDTQYF
TRBV10-3	TRBJ1-2	.	CAISEGRGYGYTF
TRBV7-9	TRBJ2-1	.	CASSPQGLANEQFF
TRBV13	TRBJ2-7	TRBD1	CASSLEGAGGYEQYF
TRBV2	TRBJ2-1	.	CASSEIRRGDEQFF
TRBV5-1	TRBJ2-7	.	CASSLVGESSYEQYF
TRBV5-1	TRBJ2-6	TRBD2	CASSSGGTGANVLTF
TRBV4-2	TRBJ2-7	.	CASSQDISGLTYEQYF
TRBV20-1	TRBJ2-1	TRBD2	CSARDPGTIYNEQFF
TRBV20-1	TRBJ2-3	TRBD2	CIASGSLDTQYF
TRBV18	TRBJ1-5	.	CASSLTGQGRSNQPQHF
TRBV5-4	TRBJ1-2	.	CASSADNNYGYTF
TRBV15	TRBJ1-3	.	CATSRDLSSGNTIYF
TRBV18	TRBJ2-5	.	CASSPPRLSSQETQYF
TRBV19	TRBJ2-4	.	CASRAKNIQYF
TRBV7-3	TRBJ1-6	.	CASSRGLESPLHF
TRBV20-1	TRBJ2-5	TRBD2	CSARGLAGGLQETQYF
TRBV6-6	TRBJ2-2	.	CASRDSGLNTGELFF
TRBV3-1	TRBJ1-5	.	CASSQGAQAGRQPQHF
TRBV3-1	TRBJ2-7	.	CASSQDLAAGEQYF
TRBV20-1	TRBJ2-4	.	CSASALGRSLAKNIQYF
TRBV4-2	TRBJ2-7	.	CASSQDFYEQYF
TRBV9	TRBJ2-3	TRBD2	CASSGAGITDTQYF
TRBV28	TRBJ1-5	TRBD1	CASSFSPWGQEYSNQPQHF
TRBV27	TRBJ2-1	TRBD2	CASKRGGPYNEQFF
TRBV20-1	TRBJ2-5	.	CSAGGGRGRGETQYF
TRBV4-2	TRBJ1-2	.	CASSQDLKPGYTF
TRBV29-1	TRBJ2-5	.	CSVEMLGGETQYF
TRBV4-1	TRBJ2-2	TRBD2	CASSQGSGSRELFF
TRBV5-1	TRBJ2-7	TRBD1	CASSWGTGGHEQYF
TRBV4-1	TRBJ1-1	.	CASSTYTGTSLTEAFF
TRBV4-1	TRBJ2-3	.	CASSQPLGSDTQYF
TRBV20-1	TRBJ2-7	.	CSANSAGSGDEQYF
TRBV5-1	TRBJ2-3	.	CASSLVQVTDTQYF